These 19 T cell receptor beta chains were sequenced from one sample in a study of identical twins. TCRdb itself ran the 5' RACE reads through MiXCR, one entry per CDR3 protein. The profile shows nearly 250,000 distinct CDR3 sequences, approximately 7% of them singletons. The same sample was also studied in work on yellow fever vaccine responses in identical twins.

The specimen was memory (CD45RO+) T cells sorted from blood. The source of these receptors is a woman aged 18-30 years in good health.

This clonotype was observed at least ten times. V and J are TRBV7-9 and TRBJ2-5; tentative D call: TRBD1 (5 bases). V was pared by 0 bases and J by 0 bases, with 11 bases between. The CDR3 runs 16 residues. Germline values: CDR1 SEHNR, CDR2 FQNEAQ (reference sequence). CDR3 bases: TGTGCCAGCAGCTTAGCGGCTGGACAAAACCAAGAGACCCAGTACTTC. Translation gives CASSLAAGQNQETQYF. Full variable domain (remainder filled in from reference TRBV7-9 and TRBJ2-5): DTGVSQNPRHKITKRGQNVTFRCDPISEHNRLYWYRQTLGQGPEFLTYFQNEAQLEKSRLLSDRFSAERPKGSFSTLEIQRTEQGDSAMYLCASSLAAGQNQETQYFGPGTRLLVL.

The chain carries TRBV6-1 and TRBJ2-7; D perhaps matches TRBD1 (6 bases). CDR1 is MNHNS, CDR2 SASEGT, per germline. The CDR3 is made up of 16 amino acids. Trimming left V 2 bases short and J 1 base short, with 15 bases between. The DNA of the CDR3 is TGTGCCAGCAGTGAACCCGGCAGGGGCACTTCCTACGAGCAGTACGTC. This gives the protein CASSEPGRGTSYEQYV.

The CDR3 loop is CASSLLDRGNTEAFF. DNA of the CDR3: TGTGCCAGCAGTTTATTGGACAGGGGGAACACTGAAGCTTTCTTT. The chain recombines TRBV12-3 or TRBV12-4 with TRBJ1-1, with 9 bases matching TRBD1. The V gene end was trimmed by 2 bases and the J gene end by 1 base; junction bases not matched to a gene: 2. The CDR3 loop spans 15 amino acids.

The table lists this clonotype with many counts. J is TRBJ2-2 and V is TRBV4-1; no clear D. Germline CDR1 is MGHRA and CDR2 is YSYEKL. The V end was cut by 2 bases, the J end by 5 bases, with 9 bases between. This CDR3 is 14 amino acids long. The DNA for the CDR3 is TGCGCCAGCAGCCAATCCCTGTTGACCGGGGAGCTGTTTTTT. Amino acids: CASSQSLLTGELFF.

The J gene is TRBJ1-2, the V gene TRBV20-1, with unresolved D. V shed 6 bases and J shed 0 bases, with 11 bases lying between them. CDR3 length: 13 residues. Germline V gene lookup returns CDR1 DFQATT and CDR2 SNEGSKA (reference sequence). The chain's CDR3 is CSARPGPNYGYTF. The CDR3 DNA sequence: TGCAGTGCGCGGCCCGGTCCTAACTATGGCTACACCTTC.

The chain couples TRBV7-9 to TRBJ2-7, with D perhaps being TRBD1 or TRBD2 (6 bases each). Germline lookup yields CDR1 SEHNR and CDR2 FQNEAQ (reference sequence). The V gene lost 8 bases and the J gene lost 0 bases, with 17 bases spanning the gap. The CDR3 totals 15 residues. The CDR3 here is CASSPGGHGSYEQYF. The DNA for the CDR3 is TGTGCCAGCTCCCCCGGGGGCCATGGCTCCTACGAGCAGTACTTC.

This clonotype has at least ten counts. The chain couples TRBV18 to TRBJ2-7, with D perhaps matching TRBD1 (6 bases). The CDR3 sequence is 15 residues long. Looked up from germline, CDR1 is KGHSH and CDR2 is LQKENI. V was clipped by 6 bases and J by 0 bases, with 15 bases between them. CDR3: CASSPWTASSYEQYF. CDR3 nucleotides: TGTGCCAGCTCCCCATGGACAGCGAGCTCCTACGAGCAGTACTTC.

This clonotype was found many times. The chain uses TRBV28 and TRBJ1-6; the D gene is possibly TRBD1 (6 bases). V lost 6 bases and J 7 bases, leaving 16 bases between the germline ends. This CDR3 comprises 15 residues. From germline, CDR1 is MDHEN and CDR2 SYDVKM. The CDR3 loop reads CASSSSQGMNSPLHF. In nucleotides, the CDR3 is TGTGCCAGCAGCTCGAGTCAGGGGATGAATTCACCCCTCCACTTT.

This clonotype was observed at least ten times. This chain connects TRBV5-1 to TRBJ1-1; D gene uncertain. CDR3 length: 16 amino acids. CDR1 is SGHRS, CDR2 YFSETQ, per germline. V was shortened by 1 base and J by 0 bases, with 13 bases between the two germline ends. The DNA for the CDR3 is TGCGCCAGCAGCTTGTTTTCGTTCGGGGTGAACACTGAAGCTTTCTTT. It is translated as CASSLFSFGVNTEAFF.

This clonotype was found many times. DNA of the CDR3: TGCAGTGCTAGAGTTCCGGGACTAGCGTCGGAGCAGTTCTTC. Residues: CSARVPGLASEQFF. The chain combines TRBV20-1 with TRBJ2-1; 10 bases are a match to TRBD2. The CDR3 has 14 amino acids. Germline loops: CDR1 DFQATT, CDR2 SNEGSKA (reference sequence). V was clipped by 1 base and J by 10 bases; unmatched bases: 7.

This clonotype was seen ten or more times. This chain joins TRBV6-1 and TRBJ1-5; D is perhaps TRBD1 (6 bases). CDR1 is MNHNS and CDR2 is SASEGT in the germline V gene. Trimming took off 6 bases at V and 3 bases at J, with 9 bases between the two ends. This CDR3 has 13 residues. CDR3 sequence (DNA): TGTGCCAGCAGACAGGGTGCCAATCAGCCCCAGCATTTT. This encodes CASRQGANQPQHF.

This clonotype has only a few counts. The CDR3 coding sequence is TGCGCCAGCAGCCGGGACACCACAGATACGCAGTATTTT. It translates to CASSRDTTDTQYF. The V and J genes are TRBV5-1 and TRBJ2-3; tentatively, D is TRBD1 (6 bases). In germline, CDR1 is SGHRS, CDR2 YFSETQ. Trimming removed 4 bases from V and 2 bases from J, with 8 bases in between. There are 13 residues in the CDR3.

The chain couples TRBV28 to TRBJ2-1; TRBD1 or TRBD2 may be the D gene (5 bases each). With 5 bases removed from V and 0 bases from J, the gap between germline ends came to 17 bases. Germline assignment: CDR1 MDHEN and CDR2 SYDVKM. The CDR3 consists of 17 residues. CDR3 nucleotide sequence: TGTGCCAGCAGTCCTCCGTCGGGGCACCGCTCCTACAATGAGCAGTTCTTC. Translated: CASSPPSGHRSYNEQFF.

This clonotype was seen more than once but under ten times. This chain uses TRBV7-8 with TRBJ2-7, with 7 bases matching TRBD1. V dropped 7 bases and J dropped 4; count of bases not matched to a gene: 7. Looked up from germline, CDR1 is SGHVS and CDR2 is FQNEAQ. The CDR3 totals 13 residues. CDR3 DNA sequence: TGTGCCAGCATCAACGAGGGGGCTTACGAGCAGTACTTC. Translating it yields CASINEGAYEQYF.

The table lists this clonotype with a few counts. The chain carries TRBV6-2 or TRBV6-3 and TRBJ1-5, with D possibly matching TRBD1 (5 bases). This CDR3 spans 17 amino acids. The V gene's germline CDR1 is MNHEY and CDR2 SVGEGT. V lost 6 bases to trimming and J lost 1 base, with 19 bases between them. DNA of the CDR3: TGTGCCAGCAGCCGAAAGGCCGGGGGAATCAGCAATCAGCCCCAGCATTTT. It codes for CASSRKAGGISNQPQHF.

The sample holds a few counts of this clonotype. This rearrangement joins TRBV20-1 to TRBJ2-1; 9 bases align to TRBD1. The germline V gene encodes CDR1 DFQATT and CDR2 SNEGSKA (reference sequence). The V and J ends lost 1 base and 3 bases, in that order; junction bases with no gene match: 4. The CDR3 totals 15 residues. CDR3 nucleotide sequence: TGCAGTGCTAGAGCACAGGGGGCGAACTACAATGAGCAGTTCTTC. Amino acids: CSARAQGANYNEQFF.

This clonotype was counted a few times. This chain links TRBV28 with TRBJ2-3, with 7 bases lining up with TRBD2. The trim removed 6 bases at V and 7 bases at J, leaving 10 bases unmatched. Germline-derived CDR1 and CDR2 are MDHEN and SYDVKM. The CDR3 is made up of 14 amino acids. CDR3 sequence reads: CASSWGRAANTQYF. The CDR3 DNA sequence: TGTGCCAGCAGCTGGGGGAGGGCGGCGAATACGCAGTATTTT.

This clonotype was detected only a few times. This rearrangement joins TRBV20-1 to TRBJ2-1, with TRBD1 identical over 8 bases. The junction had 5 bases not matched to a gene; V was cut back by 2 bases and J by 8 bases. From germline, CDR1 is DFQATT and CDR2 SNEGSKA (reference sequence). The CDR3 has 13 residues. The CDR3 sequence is CSARSGQGYEQFF. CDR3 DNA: TGCAGTGCTAGATCCGGACAGGGCTATGAGCAGTTCTTC.

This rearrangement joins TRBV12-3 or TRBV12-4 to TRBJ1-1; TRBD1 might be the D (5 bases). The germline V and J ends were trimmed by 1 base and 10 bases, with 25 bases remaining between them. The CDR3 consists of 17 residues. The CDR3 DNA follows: TGTGCCAGCAGTTTAGACCGCCCGGGGCCAGGTCCCTCGGGAGCTTTCTTT. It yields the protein CASSLDRPGPGPSGAFF.